Described below is a single TCR beta chain sequence and its context. Trimming removed 3 bases from V and 1 base from J, with 20 bases in between. The CDR3 consists of 17 residues. Germline V lookup: CDR1 DFQATT, CDR2 SNEGSKA (reference sequence). This entry comes from a study of blood T cell repertoires in COVID-19. Study as a whole: Specimens from acute and convalescent COVID-19 originated in the United States, Italy and Spain. PBMCs, B-cell-depleted T cells, or T cells were the source of the cDNA or gDNA that made up the material.

Under the authors' procedure: Amplified reference gene primers provided the basis for estimating nucleated cell counts. Sequencing was performed with immunoSEQ multiplex PCR; in TCRdb, only in-frame clones are kept and a portion is missing. The DNA was the basis for D and trimming; V, J and clone size are from that table. The sample records about 58,000 clones, about 91% being singletons. The TCR originated in a woman aged 55-69 years with active COVID-19. The chain couples TRBV20-1 to TRBJ2-3; tentative D call: TRBD2 (7 bases). Source material: peripheral blood. CDR3 nucleotides: TGCAGTGCTAGTCCCCCCGCGGGGGCCGAGCGCACAGATACGCAGTATTTT. The encoded protein is CSASPPAGAERTDTQYF.